This T cell receptor beta chain was observed in a study of T cell responses to AZD1222 COVID-19 vaccine. Findings of the study overall: CD4 TCRs linked to vaccination spanned spike, dominating at 160-218 and 743-854.

Libraries were prepared by immunoSEQ multiplex PCR; TCRdb keeps only in-frame clonotypes and omits some of them. The top ten clones hold approximately 5.5% of a sample with more than 80,000 clones, 70% to 90% of them seen once. CDR1 is MNHEY and CDR2 is SVGEGT in the germline V gene. Trimming took off 0 bases at V and 5 bases at J, with 19 bases between the two ends. The CDR3 runs to 17 residues. In regard to this clone: The antigen is undetermined.

The sequence was collected from an adult in good health. The source was peripheral blood, collected on day 0 of AZD1222 vaccination. The chain is built from TRBV6-2 or TRBV6-3 and TRBJ2-5, with D hard to call. DNA for the CDR3: TGTGCCAGCAGTTACTCGAGTAGTTACAGCCTCGGGGAGACCCAGTACTTC. Encoded protein: CASSYSSSYSLGETQYF.